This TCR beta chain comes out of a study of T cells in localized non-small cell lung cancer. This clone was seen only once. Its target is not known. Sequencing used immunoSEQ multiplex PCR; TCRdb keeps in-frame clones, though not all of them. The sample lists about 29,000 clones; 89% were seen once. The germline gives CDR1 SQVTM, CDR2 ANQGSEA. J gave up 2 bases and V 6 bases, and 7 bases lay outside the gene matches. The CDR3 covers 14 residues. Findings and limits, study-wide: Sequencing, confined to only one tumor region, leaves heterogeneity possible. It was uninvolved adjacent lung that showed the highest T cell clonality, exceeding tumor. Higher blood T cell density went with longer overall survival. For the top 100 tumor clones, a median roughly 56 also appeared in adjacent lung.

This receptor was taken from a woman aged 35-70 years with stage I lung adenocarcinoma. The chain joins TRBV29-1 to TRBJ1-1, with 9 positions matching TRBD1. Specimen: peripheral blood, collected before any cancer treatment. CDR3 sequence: CSVRTGGRNTEAFF. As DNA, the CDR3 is TGCAGCGTCCGAACAGGGGGCCGAAACACTGAAGCTTTCTTT. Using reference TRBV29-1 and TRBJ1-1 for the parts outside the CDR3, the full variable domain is SAVISQKPSRDICQRGTSLTIQCQVDSQVTMMFWYRQQPGQSLTLIATANQGSEATYESGFVIDKFPISRPNLTFSTLTVSNMSPEDSSIYLCSVRTGGRNTEAFFGQGTRLTVV.